The 20 T cell receptor beta chains reported below all come from one sample, sequenced in a study of shared clonotypes between healthy human individuals. This table comes from immunoSEQ multiplex PCR, and its TCRdb copy is limited to in-frame clones, with some not included. The sample holds about 2.3 million clones, less than 95% seen once. Material: naive CD4+ T cells from PBMCs. Subset described: CD45RA+ positively selected. The receptors come from a man between 18 and 29 years old in good health. Some clones in this sample may be carry-over from other donors' samples.

This chain joins TRBV2 and TRBJ1-1; D call uncertain. Per the germline V gene, CDR1 is SNHLY and CDR2 is FYNNEI. V lost 7 bases, J lost 1 base, and 10 bases lay in between. This CDR3 has 13 amino acids. CDR3 nucleotide sequence: TGTGCCAGCACGACAAAGCGGAACACTGAAGCTTTCTTT. Translated: CASTTKRNTEAFF.

This rearrangement joins TRBV27 to TRBJ2-3; 8 bases align to TRBD2. With V trimmed by 0 bases and J by 0 bases, 2 bases remained unmatched. Looked up from germline, CDR1 is MNHEY and CDR2 is SMNVEV (reference sequence). This CDR3 spans 16 amino acids. CDR3 amino acids: CASSLSLAASTDTQYF. CDR3 sequence (DNA): TGTGCCAGCAGTTTATCACTAGCGGCTAGCACAGATACGCAGTATTTT.

This clone was detected once. Other nucleotide sequences from this sample produce the same CDR3. The chain is built from TRBV7-8 and TRBJ2-5; no reliable D call. From germline, CDR1 is SGHVS and CDR2 FQNEAQ. Trimming removed 4 bases from V and 3 bases from J, with 3 bases in between. This CDR3 comprises 11 residues. The CDR3 nucleotides read TGTGCCAGCAGCTCGAAAGAGACCCAGTACTTC. It specifies CASSSKETQYF.

The chain recombines TRBV28 with TRBJ2-5, with 8 bases that match TRBD1. Near its end, the DNA agrees better with TRBJ2-7, so the J call may be wrong. This CDR3 is 16 amino acids long. The V gene's germline CDR1 is MDHEN and CDR2 SYDVKM. The CDR3 is CASSPLSTGQAYEQYF. CDR3 DNA sequence: TGTGCCAGCAGCCCCCTCTCCACGGGACAGGCCTACGAGCAGTACTTC.

This clone occurred once. The chain combines TRBV28 with TRBJ1-2, with D tentatively TRBD1 (5 bases). The V end was cut by 7 bases, the J end by 7 bases, with 22 bases between. Germline loops: CDR1 MDHEN, CDR2 SYDVKM. CDR3 length: 15 residues. CDR3 sequence reads: CASTARGGWTAGYTF. The CDR3 DNA reads as TGTGCCAGCACAGCGCGGGGGGGTTGGACGGCTGGCTACACCTTC.

With respect to this clone: This CDR3 is also generated by other DNA sequences in the sample. The chain is built from TRBV10-3 and TRBJ1-4; no clear D. Trimming pared 3 bases from V and 4 bases from J, leaving 6 bases between. This CDR3 region has 13 residues. The V gene's germline CDR1 is ENHRY and CDR2 SYGVKD. The CDR3 DNA sequence: TGTGCCATCAGTGACAGCAGTAATGAAAAACTGTTTTTT. It is translated as CAISDSSNEKLFF.

The V gene is TRBV12-5, the J gene TRBJ1-3; 8 bases agree with TRBD1. Trimming at V came to 4 bases and at J to 0 bases, leaving 17 bases not matched to a gene. The germline V gene encodes CDR1 LGHNT and CDR2 FRNRAP. The CDR3 extends over 20 amino acids. The CDR3 sequence: CASGSHQDRVKEFSGNTIYF. CDR3 bases: TGTGCTAGTGGTTCCCACCAGGACAGGGTAAAGGAATTCTCTGGAAACACCATATATTTT.

The table lists this clone with many counts. The rearrangement joins TRBV6-1 to TRBJ2-3, with 7 bases aligning to TRBD1. After removal of 5 bases from V and 4 bases from J, the junction contained 6 bases not matched to a gene. This CDR3 is 14 amino acids long. The V gene's germline CDR1 is MNHNS and CDR2 SASEGT. The CDR3 loop reads CASSKDRPPDTQYF. The CDR3 DNA is TGTGCCAGCAGTAAGGACAGGCCCCCAGATACGCAGTATTTT.

This chain links TRBV21-1 with TRBJ1-2; TRBD1 was called by the table and not checked on the DNA. TRBV21-1 is a known pseudogene. There are 15 residues in the CDR3. The CDR3 nucleotides are TGTGCCAACTTAAAGGGGACAGGGGGCGACTATGGCTACACCTTC. Translation: CANLKGTGGDYGYTF.

V and J are TRBV28 and TRBJ2-1; tentative D call: TRBD1 (5 bases). The CDR3 spans 15 residues. With 6 bases removed from V and 6 bases from J, the gap between germline ends came to 18 bases. CDR1 is MDHEN, CDR2 SYDVKM, per germline. The CDR3 DNA reads as TGTGCCAGCAGCAATCCTAAAAGGGGTCTCAATGAGCAGTTCTTC. As protein: CASSNPKRGLNEQFF.

The chain is built from TRBV18 and TRBJ2-1; D is perhaps TRBD1 or TRBD2 (5 bases each). This CDR3 contains 15 residues. V was shortened by 1 base and J by 5 bases, with 12 bases between the two germline ends. The V gene's germline CDR1 is KGHSH and CDR2 LQKENI. The CDR3 DNA sequence: TGTGCCAGCTCACCACAAGTGCAGGGAGACAATGAGCAGTTCTTC. This gives the protein CASSPQVQGDNEQFF.

With respect to this clone: A junction end diverges from the germline sequence, so it may reflect a read error. The gene calls are TRBV4-2 and TRBJ2-5; weak D call: TRBD2 (5 bases). This CDR3 has 13 residues. Germline values: CDR1 LGHNA, CDR2 YNFKEQ. The CDR3 region is CASSQDLGQRSHF. CDR3 in DNA: TGTGCCAGCAGCCAGGATCTAGGGCAGCGGTCGCACTTC.

CDR3 DNA: TGTGCCAGCAGTTCCCCATACGATAGCTCCTACAATGAGCAGTTCTTC. Its protein product is CASSSPYDSSYNEQFF. The V call is TRBV28, the J call TRBJ2-1; no firm D call. This CDR3 contains 16 residues. Trimming stripped 4 bases from V and 0 bases from J, with 13 bases between. The germline V gene encodes CDR1 MDHEN and CDR2 SYDVKM.

This chain uses TRBV5-1 with TRBJ2-5, with 11 bases fitting TRBD1. Germline V gene data show CDR1 as SGHRS and CDR2 as YFSETQ. The CDR3 sequence is 15 residues long. The junction had 7 bases not matched to a gene; V was cut back by 4 bases and J by 5 bases. The CDR3 here is CASSGGQGGIETQYF. CDR3 DNA: TGCGCCAGCAGCGGGGGACAGGGGGGTATTGAGACCCAGTACTTC.

The chain is built from TRBV5-8 and TRBJ2-1, with unresolved D. This CDR3 comprises 13 residues. Trimming removed 5 bases from V and 6 bases from J, with 12 bases in between. Per germline, CDR1 SGHTS and CDR2 YDEGEE. The CDR3 sequence: CASRIRIGNEQFF. The CDR3 DNA reads TGTGCCAGCAGAATTAGGATAGGCAATGAGCAGTTCTTC.

V is TRBV6-6 and J is TRBJ1-3; D unclear. CDR3 size: 14 residues. Trimming left V 5 bases short and J 7 bases short, with 15 bases between. Germline V gene sequence: CDR1 MNHNY, CDR2 SVGAGI (reference sequence). CDR3 residues: CASSDGPSPNTIYF. In DNA form, the CDR3 reads TGTGCCAGCAGTGACGGACCGAGCCCGAACACCATATATTTT.

This chain connects TRBV7-8 to TRBJ2-7, with TRBD2 matching 10 bases. The CDR3 runs 14 residues. V dropped 5 bases and J dropped 4; count of bases not matched to a gene: 5. The germline V gene encodes CDR1 SGHVS and CDR2 FQNEAQ. The CDR3: CASSPGLANYEQYF. DNA for the CDR3: TGTGCCAGCAGCCCGGGACTAGCGAATTACGAGCAGTACTTC.

The rearrangement uses TRBV11-2 and TRBJ2-7; TRBD2 matches at 12 bases. V gave up 4 bases and J gave up 0 bases; unmatched junction bases: 7. The CDR3 totals 17 residues. Germline loops: CDR1 SGHAT, CDR2 FQNNGV. In nucleotides, the CDR3 is TGTGCCAGCAGCTCTGCTAGCGGGAGGGCTAACTCCTACGAGCAGTACTTC. Protein: CASSSASGRANSYEQYF.

Note on this clone: Different DNA sequences within this sample yield the same CDR3. V gene TRBV18 combines with J gene TRBJ2-2; D not resolved. The CDR3 is made up of 12 amino acids. Germline lookup yields CDR1 KGHSH and CDR2 LQKENI. Trimming stripped 3 bases from V and 7 bases from J, with 6 bases between. The CDR3 bases are TGTGCCAGCTCACCCACCGGCGGGGAGCTGTTTTTT. Translating it yields CASSPTGGELFF.

V gene TRBV6-6 combines with J gene TRBJ1-1, with TRBD1 identical over 9 bases. Germline CDR1 MNHNY, CDR2 SVGAGI (reference sequence). This CDR3 is built from 16 residues. V lost 2 bases to trimming and J lost 3 bases; unmatched junction nucleotides: 7. The CDR3 protein is CASSYLDRGLDTEAFF. DNA for the CDR3: TGTGCCAGCAGTTACCTGGACAGGGGTTTGGACACTGAAGCTTTCTTT.